This T cell receptor beta chain was recovered during a study of CD8+CD57+ T cells in acquired aplastic anemia. The wider study: Quantities of DNA derived from sorted CD4+ and CD8+ cells averaged about 3.2 ug.

Individuals selected for sequencing had exhibited CD8+CD57+ cell expansion on flow cytometry. No therapy was given to patients before blood sampling. The template used for profiling TCR beta VDJ and CDR3 was genomic DNA. TCRdb called the reads again in MiXCR, with one record for every CDR3 protein. The top ten hold just under 20% of the sample, which has some 200,000 distinct CDR3 sequences, about half seen once. V lost 5 bases, J lost 9 bases, and 14 bases lay in between. This CDR3 has 14 residues. Germline loops: CDR1 SGHTA, CDR2 FQGTGA. As concerns this clonotype: The target antigen is unknown.

Points from the study as a whole: Patients were compared with controls for CD8+ Simpson's diversity, and no significant difference emerged.

The sample consisted of sorted CD4+, CD8+, or CD8+CD57+ T cells (not recorded which) from PBMCs. This sequence joins TRBV7-3 and TRBJ1-6; the D gene is possibly TRBD1 (5 bases). The clonotype originates from a human donor with aplastic anemia. The CDR3 coding sequence is TGTGCCAGCAGCATTACAGGTCCGGGTTCACCCCTCCACTTT. Amino acid sequence: CASSITGPGSPLHF. Filled out from reference TRBV7-3 and TRBJ1-6, the complete variable domain reads GAGVSQTPSNKVTEKGKYVELRCDPISGHTALYWYRQSLGQGPEFLIYFQGTGAADDSGLPNDRFFAVRPEGSVSTLKIQRTERGDSAVYLCASSITGPGSPLHFGNGTRLTVT.